Sequencing of this TCR beta chain was carried out in a study of blood T cell repertoires in COVID-19. Study overall: Specimens from acute and convalescent COVID-19 originated in the United States, Italy and Spain. The cDNA or gDNA used as material had been derived from T cells, B-cell-depleted T cells, or PBMCs.

Original processing methods: Reference gene primers were amplified, and this amplification served to estimate nucleated cell counts. TCRdb's table, derived via immunoSEQ multiplex PCR, lists solely in-frame clones and lacks some. V, J and clone size were drawn from that table, and D and trimming were deduced from the DNA. Here the sample spans about 170,000 clones, around 84% being singletons. Germline lookup yields CDR1 MGHRA and CDR2 YSYEKL. Trimming pared 0 bases from V and 4 bases from J, leaving 3 bases between. The CDR3 sequence is 12 residues long. This sequence joins TRBV4-1 and TRBJ1-2, with D hard to call. The sequencing input was peripheral blood. This receptor was identified in a man aged 45-60 years with active or convalescent COVID-19. CDR3 nucleotide sequence: TGCGCCAGCAGCCAAGACTTCTATGGCTACACCTTC. This sequence encodes CASSQDFYGYTF.